This is a list of T cell receptor beta chains from one sample in a study of identical twins. TCRdb recomputed calls from the 5' RACE reads with MiXCR, one row per CDR3 protein. The table has about 530,000 distinct CDR3 sequences, 20% to 25% seen once. These data were also filed under a second study, of yellow fever vaccine responses in identical twins.

Sequences were obtained from CD4+ T cells sorted from blood. The receptors were gathered from a woman in her late teens or twenties in good health. Each CDR3 is given with its conserved first and last residue. A D gene is named only where the DNA matches it firmly. Size tells how often a clone was seen (once, few, many) or the class of an expanded clone, and some rows leave it out.

J,size,D,V,DNA,CDR3
TRBJ1-2,few,.,TRBV4-1,TGCGCCAGCAGCCATGTGGGTCGTTCAGGGAGGGGTGACTATGGCTACACCTTC,CASSHVGRSGRGDYGYTF
TRBJ2-1,.,.,TRBV7-6,TGTGCCAGCAACCTAGACAATGAGCAGTTCTTC,CASNLDNEQFF
TRBJ2-5,few,.,TRBV6-5,TGTGCCAGCGGTGTAGAGACCCAGTACTTC,CASGVETQYF
TRBJ2-1,.,.,TRBV6-5,TGTGCCAGCAGTTACGAGGGGTCCTACAATGAGCAGTTCTTC,CASSYEGSYNEQFF
TRBJ1-1,.,.,TRBV5-6,TGTGCCAGCAGCCTAGGGACACAGGGTATCACTTTCTTT,CASSLGTQGITFF
TRBJ2-3,few,.,TRBV28,TGTGCCAGCAGTTCTACCCATACGCAGTATTTT,CASSSTHTQYF
TRBJ2-2,few,.,TRBV10-3,TGTGCCATCAGTGAGGGGTCGTACACCGGGGAGCTGTTTTTT,CAISEGSYTGELFF
TRBJ2-5,few,TRBD1,TRBV5-1,TGCGCCAGCAGCCGAAACGGACAGGGCCAAGAGACCCAGTACTTC,CASSRNGQGQETQYF
TRBJ2-1,few,TRBD2,TRBV20-1,TGCAGTGCTAGGGACGCAGCGGGGGGAGAGCAGTTCTTC,CSARDAAGGEQFF
TRBJ2-3,.,.,TRBV20-1,TGCAGTGCTAGACCCGCGGGTGCAGATACGCAGTATTTT,CSARPAGADTQYF
TRBJ2-1,.,.,TRBV7-8,TGTGCCAGCAGCCTGCCCCCTAGTGAGCAGTTCTTC,CASSLPPSEQFF
TRBJ2-7,few,.,TRBV14,TGTGCCAGCAGCCAATTTACAGCGGCAGCCTACGAGCAGTACTTC,CASSQFTAAAYEQYF
TRBJ1-1,few,.,TRBV29-1,TGCAGCGTTAACATGAACACTGAAGCTTTCTTT,CSVNMNTEAFF
TRBJ1-5,many,TRBD1,TRBV12-3/TRBV12-4,TGTGCCAGCAGCCCGGGACAGCTTTACAATCAGCCCCAGCATTTT,CASSPGQLYNQPQHF
TRBJ2-5,many,TRBD2,TRBV3-1,TGTGCCAGCAGCCAAGGGTCCCTAGCGGGGGTTGGAGAGACCCAGTACTTC,CASSQGSLAGVGETQYF
TRBJ2-3,.,.,TRBV4-2,TGTGCCAGCAGCCAAGGACGGGGGCAGGATACGCGGTATTTT,CASSQGRGQDTRYF
TRBJ2-2,.,TRBD2,TRBV10-3,TGTGCCATCAGACTAGGGACTAGCGGGCCCACCGGGGAGCTGTTTTTT,CAIRLGTSGPTGELFF
TRBJ2-3,.,TRBD2,TRBV12-3/TRBV12-4,TGTGCCAGCAGTTCAGAGGTAGCGGGGGGGCTCTATTTT,CASSSEVAGGLYF
TRBJ2-5,.,.,TRBV20-1,TGCAGTGTTCGGAGAGGGGTAGAGACCCAGTACTTC,CSVRRGVETQYF
TRBJ2-4,.,.,TRBV20-1,TGCAGTGCTTTTCAGGAAGGGCTAGCCAAAAACATTCAGTACTTC,CSAFQEGLAKNIQYF
TRBJ2-7,few,TRBD2,TRBV7-3,TGTGCCAGCAGTCTCTCCGGGACTAGCGTGTACGAGCAGTACTTC,CASSLSGTSVYEQYF
TRBJ1-4,many,.,TRBV29-1,TGCAGCGTTGGGGGGGGCTCAGGTTCAACTAATGAAAAACTGTTTTTT,CSVGGGSGSTNEKLFF
TRBJ2-7,few,.,TRBV5-1,TGCGCCAGCAGTCAAGGCGGACAGTCCTACGAGCAGTACTTC,CASSQGGQSYEQYF
TRBJ2-7,few,TRBD1,TRBV7-2,TGTGCCAGCAGCTTCATGACAGGGTTTTCCTACGAGCAGTACTTC,CASSFMTGFSYEQYF
TRBJ2-6,.,.,TRBV12-3/TRBV12-4,TGTGCCAGCAGTTTTCTCTTTGGTTTAGCCGGGGCCAACGTCCTGACTTTC,CASSFLFGLAGANVLTF
TRBJ2-3,few,TRBD2,TRBV10-3,TGTGCCACCGGGGGGTCAGATACGCAGTATTTT,CATGGSDTQYF
TRBJ1-1,.,.,TRBV24-1,TGTGCCACCAGGGGGGTCGCGAACACTGAAGCTTTCTTT,CATRGVANTEAFF
TRBJ2-7,few,TRBD2,TRBV10-2,TGCGCCAGCAGTGACCTACGACTAGCGGGAGGCTACGAGCAGTACTTC,CASSDLRLAGGYEQYF
TRBJ2-2,.,TRBD1,TRBV10-3,TGTGCCATCAGCTCGGGACAGTCCCAGACCGGGGAGCTGTTTTTT,CAISSGQSQTGELFF
TRBJ2-5,.,TRBD2,TRBV2,TGTGCCAGCAGCACCGGGACTAGCGGGGGGGCGTTGGAGACCCAGTACTTC,CASSTGTSGGALETQYF
TRBJ2-3,.,.,TRBV12-3/TRBV12-4,TGTGCCAGCAGTTTCGGGTCGGATCGCACAGATACGCAGTATTTT,CASSFGSDRTDTQYF
TRBJ1-1,few,.,TRBV20-1,TGCAGTGCTAGTAACACAGGGATGAACACTGAAGCTTTCTTT,CSASNTGMNTEAFF
TRBJ2-1,.,TRBD2,TRBV20-1,TGCAGTGCTAGAGATCGAGGGGGACTAGCGGCTTACAATGAGCAGTTCTTC,CSARDRGGLAAYNEQFF
TRBJ2-1,.,.,TRBV2,TGTGCCAGCAGGGATGTAGGGGCCCCCTACAATGAGCAGTTCTTC,CASRDVGAPYNEQFF
TRBJ2-1,few,TRBD1,TRBV20-1,TGCAGTGCCCCCGGGACAGGGGGGGTAGATGAGCAGTTCTTC,CSAPGTGGVDEQFF